This T cell receptor (beta chain) was retrieved from a study of T cells in Graves' hyperthyroidism and ophthalmopathy. Study-level information: Peripheral blood draws took place at initial diagnosis, ahead of any treatment.

This CDR3 is 17 amino acids long. Germline CDR1 is SEHNR and CDR2 is FQNEAQ (reference sequence). V lost 2 bases to trimming and J lost 1 base; unmatched junction nucleotides: 5. The study defined stable Graves' hyperthyroidism as no ophthalmopathy progression within 18 months. TCR beta CDR3 region amplification was performed from RNA transcripts. HTBI primers drove first-round RT-PCR of the TCR CDR3. TCRdb ran MiXCR on the multiplex PCR reads and lists one entry per CDR3 protein. Found here are about 300,000 distinct CDR3 sequences, 16% of them singletons; the top ten hold approximately 33%. Study-wide results and caveats: Ophthalmopathy and stable hyperthyroidism were told apart by a 13 V-J model.

This clonotype was seen just once. Its antigen is unidentified. This chain connects TRBV7-9 to TRBJ2-6, with 7 bases that match TRBD2. Sequencing was carried out using blood. This sequence was found in a man aged 25-45 years with Graves' hyperthyroidism. The CDR3 reads CASSLSAGGSGANVLTF. The CDR3, as DNA: TGTGCCAGCAGCTTATCGGCCGGGGGGTCTGGGGCCAACGTCCTGACTTTC. Using reference TRBV7-9 and TRBJ2-6 for the parts outside the CDR3, the full variable domain is DTGVSQNPRHKITKRGQNVTFRCDPISEHNRLYWYRQTLGQGPEFLTYFQNEAQLEKSRLLSDRFSAERPKGSFSTLEIQRTEQGDSAMYLCASSLSAGGSGANVLTFGAGSRLTVL.